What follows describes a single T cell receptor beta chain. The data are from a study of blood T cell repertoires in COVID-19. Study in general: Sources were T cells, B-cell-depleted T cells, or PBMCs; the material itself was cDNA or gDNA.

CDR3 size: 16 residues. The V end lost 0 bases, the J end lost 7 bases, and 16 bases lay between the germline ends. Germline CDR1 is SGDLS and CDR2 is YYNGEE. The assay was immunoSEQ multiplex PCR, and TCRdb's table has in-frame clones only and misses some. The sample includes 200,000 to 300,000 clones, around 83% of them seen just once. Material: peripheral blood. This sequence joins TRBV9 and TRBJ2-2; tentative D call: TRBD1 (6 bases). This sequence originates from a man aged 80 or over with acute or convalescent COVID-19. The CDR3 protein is CASSVERQVWSGELFF. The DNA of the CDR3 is TGTGCCAGCAGCGTAGAACGACAGGTTTGGAGCGGGGAGCTGTTTTTT.